This T cell receptor (beta chain) was sequenced for a study of blood T cell repertoires in COVID-19. Assay: immunoSEQ multiplex PCR; the TCRdb copy retains only in-frame clones and omits some. The sample consists of some 200,000 clones, roughly 87% of them appearing once. This CDR3 is built from 12 residues. Germline CDR1 LNHDA, CDR2 SQIVND (reference sequence). V dropped 10 bases and J dropped 2; count of bases not matched to a gene: 3. Sequenced sample: peripheral blood. The TCR sequence derives from a woman in her thirties or forties with acute or convalescent COVID-19. The V and J genes are TRBV19 and TRBJ2-7; 9 nucleotides agree with TRBD1. As DNA, the CDR3 is TGTGCCACCGGACAGGGGACCTACGAGCAGTACTTC. Translation gives CATGQGTYEQYF.